The sequence of this TCR beta chain was determined in a study of CXCR3-negative and CXCR3-positive naive CD8 T cells. The study, taken as a whole, reports: With respect to TRBV-TRBJ usage, naive CXCR3-negative and CXCR3-positive cells were similar; memory differed. More hydrophobic TRB CDR3s occurred in CXCR3-positive than in CXCR3-negative naive cells.

The germline CDR1 and CDR2 sequences are DFQATT and SNEGSKA (reference sequence). The CDR3 sequence is 16 residues long. Turning to this clonotype: Its antigen remains unidentified.

Preparation of TRB cDNA libraries relied on 5' RACE carrying UMI labels. TCRdb reworked the 5' RACE reads into one entry per CDR3 protein, no DNA. The sample has just over 40,000 distinct CDR3 sequences. Per CD8+ T cell subset, triplicate sorts of fewer than 350,000 cells each were done. Within the CD8+ T cell compartment, naive cells were CD45RO-CCR7+CD27+CD95-. This TCR was sampled from a human donor in good health. Some clones in this sample may be carry-over from other donors' samples. Specimen: naive CXCR3- CD8+ T cells from blood. Subset reported: CD45RO-CCR7+CD27+CD95- naive CD8+ T cells lacking CXCR3 (TNR3-). V usage is TRBV20-1 and J usage is TRBJ1-2; TCRdb's D call, TRBD1, is unchecked because there is no DNA. The CDR3 loop reads CSARDWDREEYYGYTF.